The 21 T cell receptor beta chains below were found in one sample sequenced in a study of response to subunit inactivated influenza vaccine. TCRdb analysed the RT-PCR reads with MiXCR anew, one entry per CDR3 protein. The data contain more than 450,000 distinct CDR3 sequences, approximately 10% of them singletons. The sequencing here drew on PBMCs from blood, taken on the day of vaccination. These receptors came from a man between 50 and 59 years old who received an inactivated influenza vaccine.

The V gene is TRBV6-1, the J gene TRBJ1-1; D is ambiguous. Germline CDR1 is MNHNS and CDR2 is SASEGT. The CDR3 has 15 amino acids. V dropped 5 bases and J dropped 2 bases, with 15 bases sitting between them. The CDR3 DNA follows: TGTGCCAGCAGTAACGCCGACACCAGCAACACTGAAGCTTTCTTT. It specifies CASSNADTSNTEAFF.

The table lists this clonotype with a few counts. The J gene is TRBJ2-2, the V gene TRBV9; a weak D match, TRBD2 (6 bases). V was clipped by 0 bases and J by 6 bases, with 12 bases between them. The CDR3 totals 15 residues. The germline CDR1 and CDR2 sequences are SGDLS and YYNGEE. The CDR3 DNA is TGTGCCAGCAGCGTAGGGCGGGGATTGGCCGGGGAGCTGTTTTTT. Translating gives CASSVGRGLAGELFF.

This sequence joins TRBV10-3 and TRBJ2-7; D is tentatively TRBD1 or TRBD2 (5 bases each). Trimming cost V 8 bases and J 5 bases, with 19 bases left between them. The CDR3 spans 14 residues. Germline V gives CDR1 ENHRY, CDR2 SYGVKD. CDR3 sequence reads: CAIAGTSDGDEQYF. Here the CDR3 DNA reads TGTGCCATCGCCGGGACGTCGGACGGAGACGAGCAGTACTTC.

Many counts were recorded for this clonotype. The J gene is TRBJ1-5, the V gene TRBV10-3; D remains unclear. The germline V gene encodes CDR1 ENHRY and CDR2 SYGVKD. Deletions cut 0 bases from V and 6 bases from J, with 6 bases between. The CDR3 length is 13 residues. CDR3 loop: CAISESGRQPQHF. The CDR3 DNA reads TGTGCCATCAGTGAGTCCGGACGTCAGCCCCAGCATTTT.

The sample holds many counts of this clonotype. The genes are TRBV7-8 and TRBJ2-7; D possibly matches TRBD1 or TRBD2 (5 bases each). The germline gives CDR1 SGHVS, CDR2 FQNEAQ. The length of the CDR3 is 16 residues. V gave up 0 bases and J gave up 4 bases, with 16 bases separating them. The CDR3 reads CASSLAQGAGLYEQYF. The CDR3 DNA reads TGTGCCAGCAGCTTAGCTCAGGGTGCGGGTCTTTACGAGCAGTACTTC.

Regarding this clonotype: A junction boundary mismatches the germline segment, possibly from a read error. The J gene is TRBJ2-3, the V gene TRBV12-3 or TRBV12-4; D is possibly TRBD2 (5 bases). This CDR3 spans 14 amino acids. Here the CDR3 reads CASSPRLATDTEYF. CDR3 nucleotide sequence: TGTGCCAGCAGTCCGCGCCTAGCCACAGATACGGAGTATTTT.

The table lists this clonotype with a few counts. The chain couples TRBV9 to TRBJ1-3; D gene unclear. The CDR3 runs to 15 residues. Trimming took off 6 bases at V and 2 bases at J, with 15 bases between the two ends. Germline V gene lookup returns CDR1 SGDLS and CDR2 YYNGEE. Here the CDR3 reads CASTLGRTAGNTIYF. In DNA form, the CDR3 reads TGTGCCAGCACCCTAGGCCGGACGGCTGGAAACACCATATATTTT.

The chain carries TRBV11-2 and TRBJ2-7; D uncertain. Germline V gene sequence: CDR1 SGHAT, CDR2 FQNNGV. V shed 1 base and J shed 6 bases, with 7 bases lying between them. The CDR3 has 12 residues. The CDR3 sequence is CASSLVGTEQYF. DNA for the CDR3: TGTGCCAGCAGCTTAGTCGGAACCGAGCAGTACTTC.

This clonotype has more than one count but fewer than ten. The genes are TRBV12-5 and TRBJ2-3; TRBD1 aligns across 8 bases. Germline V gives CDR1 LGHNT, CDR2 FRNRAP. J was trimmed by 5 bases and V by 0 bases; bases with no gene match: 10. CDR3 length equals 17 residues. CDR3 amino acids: CASGLVVMSGGRDTQYF. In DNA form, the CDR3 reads TGTGCTAGTGGTTTGGTAGTAATGTCAGGGGGCAGAGATACGCAGTATTTT.

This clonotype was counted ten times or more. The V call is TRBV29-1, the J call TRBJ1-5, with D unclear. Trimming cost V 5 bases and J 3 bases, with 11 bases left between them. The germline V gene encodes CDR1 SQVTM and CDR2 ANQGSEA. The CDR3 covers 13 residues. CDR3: CSVLVNSNQPQHF. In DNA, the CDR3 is TGCAGCGTTTTGGTAAATTCCAATCAGCCCCAGCATTTT. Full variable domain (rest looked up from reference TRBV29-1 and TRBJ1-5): SAVISQKPSRDICQRGTSLTIQCQVDSQVTMMFWYRQQPGQSLTLIATANQGSEATYESGFVIDKFPISRPNLTFSTLTVSNMSPEDSSIYLCSVLVNSNQPQHFGDGTRLSIL.

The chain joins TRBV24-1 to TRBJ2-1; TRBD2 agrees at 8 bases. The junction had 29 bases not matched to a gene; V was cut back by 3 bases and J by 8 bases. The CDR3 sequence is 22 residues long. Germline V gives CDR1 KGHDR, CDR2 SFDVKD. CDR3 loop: CATSDVRKQLVPLAGRWDEQFF. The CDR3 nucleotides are TGTGCCACCAGTGATGTGCGTAAGCAACTTGTCCCCTTAGCGGGGCGATGGGATGAGCAGTTCTTC.

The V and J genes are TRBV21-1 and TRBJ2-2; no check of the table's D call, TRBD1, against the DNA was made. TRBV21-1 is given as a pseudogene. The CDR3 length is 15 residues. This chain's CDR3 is CASTKDRGRTGELFF. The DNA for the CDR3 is TGTGCCAGCACCAAAGACAGGGGGCGCACCGGGGAGCTGTTTTTT.

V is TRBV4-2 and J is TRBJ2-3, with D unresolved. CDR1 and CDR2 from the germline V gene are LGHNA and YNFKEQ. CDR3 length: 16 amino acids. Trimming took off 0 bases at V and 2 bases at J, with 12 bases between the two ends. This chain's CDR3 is CASSQDERAYTDTQYF. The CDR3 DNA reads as TGTGCCAGCAGCCAAGATGAACGGGCCTACACAGATACGCAGTATTTT.

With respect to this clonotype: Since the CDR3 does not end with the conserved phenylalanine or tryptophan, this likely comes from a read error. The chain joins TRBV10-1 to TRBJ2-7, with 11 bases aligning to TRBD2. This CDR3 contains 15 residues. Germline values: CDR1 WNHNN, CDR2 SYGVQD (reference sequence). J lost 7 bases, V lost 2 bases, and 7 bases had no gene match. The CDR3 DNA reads TGCGCCAGCAGTGAGCCGATGACTAGCGGGGATGAGCAGTACTTG. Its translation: CASSEPMTSGDEQYL.

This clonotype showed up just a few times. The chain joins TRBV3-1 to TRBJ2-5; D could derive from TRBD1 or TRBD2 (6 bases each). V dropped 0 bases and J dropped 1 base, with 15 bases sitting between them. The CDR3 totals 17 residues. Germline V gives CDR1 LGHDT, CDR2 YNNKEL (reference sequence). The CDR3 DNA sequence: TGTGCCAGCAGCCAAGATAACGCGGGACAACTCCAAGAGACCCAGTACTTC. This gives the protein CASSQDNAGQLQETQYF.

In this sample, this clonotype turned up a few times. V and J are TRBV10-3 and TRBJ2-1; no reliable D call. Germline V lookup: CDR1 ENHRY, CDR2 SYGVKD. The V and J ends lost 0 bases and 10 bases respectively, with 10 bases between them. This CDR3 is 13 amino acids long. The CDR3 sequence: CAISESLKGEQFF. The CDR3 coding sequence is TGTGCCATCAGTGAGTCACTTAAGGGAGAGCAGTTCTTC.

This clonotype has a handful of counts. CDR3 DNA sequence: TGCAGTGCTAGAAGGGGGCAGGGCGGTCAGCCCCAGCATTTT. It encodes CSARRGQGGQPQHF. The gene calls are TRBV20-1 and TRBJ1-5, with 7 bases aligning to TRBD1. The V segment lost 2 bases and the J segment 6 bases; nucleotides outside the gene matches: 7. The germline CDR1 and CDR2 sequences are DFQATT and SNEGSKA (reference sequence). The CDR3 loop spans 14 amino acids.

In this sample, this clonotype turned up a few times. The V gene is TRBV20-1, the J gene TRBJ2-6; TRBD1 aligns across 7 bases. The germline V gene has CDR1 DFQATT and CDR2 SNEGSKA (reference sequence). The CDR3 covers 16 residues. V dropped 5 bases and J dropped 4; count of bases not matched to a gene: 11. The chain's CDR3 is CSASTGVLFGANVLTF. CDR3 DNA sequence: TGCAGTGCTTCTACAGGGGTCCTTTTCGGGGCCAACGTCCTGACTTTC.

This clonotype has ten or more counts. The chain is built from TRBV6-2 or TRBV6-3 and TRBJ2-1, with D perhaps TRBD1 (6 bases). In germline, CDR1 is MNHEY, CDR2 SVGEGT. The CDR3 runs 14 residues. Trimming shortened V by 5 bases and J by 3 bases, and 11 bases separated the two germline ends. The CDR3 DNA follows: TGTGCCAGCAGTCCCGGGACAAGCTACAATGAGCAGTTCTTC. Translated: CASSPGTSYNEQFF.

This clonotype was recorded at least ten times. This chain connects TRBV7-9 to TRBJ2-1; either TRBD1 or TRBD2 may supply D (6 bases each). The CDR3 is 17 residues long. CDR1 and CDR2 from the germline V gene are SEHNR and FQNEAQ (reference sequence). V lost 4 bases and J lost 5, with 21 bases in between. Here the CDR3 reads CASSSGLWGRDHNEQFF. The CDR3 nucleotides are TGTGCCAGCAGCTCAGGCTTGTGGGGGCGGGATCACAATGAGCAGTTCTTC.

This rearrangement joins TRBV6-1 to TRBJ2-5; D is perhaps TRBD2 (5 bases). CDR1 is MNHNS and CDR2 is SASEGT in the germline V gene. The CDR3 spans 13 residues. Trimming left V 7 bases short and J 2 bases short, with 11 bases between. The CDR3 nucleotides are TGTGCCAGCAAGTGGCTAGCTCAAGAGACCCAGTACTTC. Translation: CASKWLAQETQYF.